Listed below are T cell receptor beta chains from one sample, sequenced in a study of blood T cell repertoires in COVID-19. The repertoire was sequenced with immunoSEQ multiplex PCR; TCRdb's copy has only in-frame clones and lacks some. The sample holds about 49,000 clones, 70% to 90% seen once. Sequencing was carried out using peripheral blood. These receptors came from a man between 35 and 55 years old with active COVID-19. Both conserved end residues are part of each CDR3. The D gene is left open where the match is weak. A clone size is listed for some rows: how often the clone was seen (once, few, many), or a class if it is expanded.

size: .; D: .; V: TRBV9; J: TRBJ1-1; CDR3: CASSFGQLNTEAFF; DNA: TGTGCCAGCAGCTTCGGACAGCTTAACACTGAAGCTTTCTTT
size: .; D: .; V: TRBV5-5; J: TRBJ1-1; CDR3: CASSPIQGKGEAFF; DNA: TGTGCCAGCAGCCCCATTCAGGGCAAAGGTGAAGCTTTCTTT
size: .; D: .; V: TRBV12-3/TRBV12-4; J: TRBJ2-7; CDR3: CASSFRGEQYF; DNA: TGTGCCAGCAGTTTCAGGGGCGAGCAGTACTTC
size: .; D: TRBD2; V: TRBV11-2; J: TRBJ2-7; CDR3: CASQGGVAGGPYEQYF; DNA: TGTGCCAGCCAGGGGGGAGTAGCGGGAGGGCCTTACGAGCAGTACTTC
size: .; D: .; V: TRBV7-8; J: TRBJ1-5; CDR3: CASSPPTGGNQPQHF; DNA: TGTGCCAGCAGCCCCCCGACCGGGGGCAATCAGCCCCAGCATTTT
size: once; D: TRBD1; V: TRBV2; J: TRBJ2-5; CDR3: CASKIDRGMQETQYF; DNA: TGTGCCAGCAAAATCGACAGGGGAATGCAAGAGACCCAGTACTTC
size: .; D: TRBD2; V: TRBV5-4; J: TRBJ2-7; CDR3: CASSLEREAPYEQYF; DNA: TGTGCCAGCAGCTTGGAGCGGGAGGCCCCCTACGAGCAGTACTTC
size: once; D: .; V: TRBV28; J: TRBJ2-7; CDR3: CASSFYSSYEQYF; DNA: TGTGCCAGCAGTTTTTACAGCTCCTACGAGCAGTACTTC
size: .; D: .; V: TRBV28; J: TRBJ2-3; CDR3: CASSNRVGADTQYF; DNA: TGTGCCAGCAGTAACAGGGTGGGGGCAGATACGCAGTATTTT
size: .; D: TRBD2; V: TRBV28; J: TRBJ2-1; CDR3: CASSPGGASGNNEQFF; DNA: TGTGCCAGCAGCCCCGGAGGGGCTAGCGGTAACAATGAGCAGTTCTTC
size: .; D: .; V: TRBV13; J: TRBJ2-7; CDR3: CASSLGRSSYEQYF; DNA: TGTGCCAGCAGCTTAGGGCGATCCTCCTACGAGCAGTACTTC
size: .; D: TRBD1; V: TRBV27; J: TRBJ1-2; CDR3: CASSLDGTGGLDGYTF; DNA: TGTGCCAGCAGTTTAGATGGGACAGGGGGTTTGGATGGCTACACCTTC
size: few; D: TRBD1; V: TRBV5-6; J: TRBJ2-1; CDR3: CASRNTGGNEQFF; DNA: TGTGCCAGCAGAAATACAGGGGGAAATGAGCAGTTCTTC
size: .; D: TRBD2; V: TRBV27; J: TRBJ2-5; CDR3: CASSPVRDGGFQETQYF; DNA: TGTGCCAGCAGTCCCGTACGTGACGGGGGGTTCCAAGAGACCCAGTACTTC
size: .; D: .; V: TRBV6-4; J: TRBJ1-2; CDR3: CAILRCELNYGYTF; DNA: TGTGCCATCTTGCGGTGTGAGCTTAACTATGGCTACACCTTC
size: .; D: TRBD1; V: TRBV4-1; J: TRBJ2-7; CDR3: CASSRQVGQAVYEQYF; DNA: TGCGCCAGCAGCCGTCAGGTGGGACAGGCTGTATACGAGCAGTACTTC
size: .; D: .; V: TRBV13; J: TRBJ1-4; CDR3: CASSLYVGPDRNEKLFF; DNA: TGTGCCAGCAGCTTATATGTCGGGCCCGACAGAAATGAAAAACTGTTTTTT
size: .; D: .; V: TRBV19; J: TRBJ1-4; CDR3: CASSRVPGEKLFF; DNA: TGTGCCAGTAGTAGAGTCCCGGGGGAAAAACTGTTTTTT
size: .; D: .; V: TRBV11-2; J: TRBJ2-1; CDR3: CASSNKLSSYNEQFF; DNA: TGTGCCAGCAGTAACAAATTAAGCTCCTACAATGAGCAGTTCTTC
size: .; D: TRBD1; V: TRBV6-6; J: TRBJ1-1; CDR3: CASRGQLNTEAFF; DNA: TGTGCCAGCAGGGGACAGCTGAACACTGAAGCTTTCTTT
size: .; D: TRBD2; V: TRBV5-1; J: TRBJ2-1; CDR3: CASSQGTSGSIYNEQFF; DNA: TGCGCCAGCAGCCAAGGGACTAGCGGGAGCATTTACAATGAGCAGTTCTTC
size: .; D: .; V: TRBV4-1; J: TRBJ1-4; CDR3: CASSQEAGSVKLFF; DNA: TGCGCCAGCAGCCAAGAGGCAGGGTCGGTGAAACTGTTTTTT
size: .; D: TRBD2; V: TRBV27; J: TRBJ2-3; CDR3: CASSPDTSGRRTDTQYF; DNA: TGTGCCAGCAGTCCGGATACTAGCGGGAGAAGGACAGATACGCAGTATTTT
size: once; D: .; V: TRBV5-4; J: TRBJ1-2; CDR3: CASSPDTYGYTF; DNA: TGTGCCAGCAGCCCCGACACCTATGGCTACACCTTC
size: .; D: .; V: TRBV5-6; J: TRBJ2-7; CDR3: CASSPKAVFTREQYF; DNA: TGTGCCAGCAGCCCGAAGGCCGTATTTACGAGGGAGCAGTACTTC
size: .; D: .; V: TRBV18; J: TRBJ2-5; CDR3: CASSPGTLQETQYF; DNA: TGTGCCAGCTCACCAGGGACATTACAAGAGACCCAGTACTTC
size: .; D: TRBD2; V: TRBV7-9; J: TRBJ2-1; CDR3: CASGYPGLAGGEQFF; DNA: TGTGCCAGCGGCTATCCTGGACTAGCGGGAGGGGAGCAGTTCTTC
size: .; D: TRBD1; V: TRBV10-2; J: TRBJ2-7; CDR3: CASTNLGQGAYEQYF; DNA: TGCGCCAGCACCAACTTGGGACAGGGGGCATACGAGCAGTACTTC
size: .; D: .; V: TRBV24-1; J: TRBJ2-6; CDR3: CATSDAGVSGANVLTF; DNA: TGTGCCACCAGTGATGCAGGGGTCTCTGGGGCCAACGTCCTGACTTTC
size: once; D: TRBD2; V: TRBV4-1; J: TRBJ2-3; CDR3: CASSQYLTASGRVTDTQYF; DNA: TGCGCCAGCAGCCAATACCTTACGGCTAGCGGGAGGGTCACAGATACGCAGTATTTT
size: .; D: .; V: TRBV18; J: TRBJ2-5; CDR3: CASSPRRQETQYF; DNA: TGTGCCAGCTCACCACGTCGGCAAGAGACCCAGTACTTC
size: few; D: TRBD2; V: TRBV4-1; J: TRBJ2-2; CDR3: CASSQEGPGLAIGELFF; DNA: TGCGCCAGCAGCCAAGAGGGGCCTGGACTAGCGATCGGGGAGCTGTTTTTT
size: .; D: TRBD2; V: TRBV7-2; J: TRBJ2-1; CDR3: CASSLGSGSHYEQFF; DNA: TGTGCCAGCAGCTTAGGCAGCGGGAGTCATTATGAGCAGTTCTTC
size: .; D: TRBD1; V: TRBV24-1; J: TRBJ1-5; CDR3: CATPGQGSNQPQHF; DNA: TGTGCCACGCCGGGACAGGGGAGCAATCAGCCCCAGCATTTT
size: .; D: .; V: TRBV5-1; J: TRBJ1-5; CDR3: CASSLVQGQWPQHF; DNA: TGCGCCAGCAGCTTGGTCCAGGGCCAATGGCCCCAGCATTTT
size: few; D: TRBD1; V: TRBV2; J: TRBJ2-7; CDR3: CASTEYGGDRGSYEQYF; DNA: TGTGCCAGCACAGAGTATGGAGGGGACAGGGGCTCCTACGAGCAGTACTTC
size: .; D: .; V: TRBV27; J: TRBJ2-3; CDR3: CASSSRHRGDTQYF; DNA: TGTGCCAGCAGTTCCCGACATCGAGGGGATACGCAGTATTTT
size: .; D: .; V: TRBV12-5; J: TRBJ1-1; CDR3: CARITGKAFF; DNA: TGTGCTAGGATAACAGGGAAAGCTTTCTTT
size: .; D: TRBD2; V: TRBV11-1; J: TRBJ2-7; CDR3: CASSPTLAGGPYEQYF; DNA: TGTGCCAGCAGCCCTACACTAGCGGGAGGGCCCTACGAGCAGTACTTC
size: .; D: TRBD1; V: TRBV6-4; J: TRBJ2-2; CDR3: CASSDSMTGSTGELFF; DNA: TGTGCCAGCAGTGACTCGATGACAGGGTCCACCGGGGAGCTGTTTTTT
size: .; D: .; V: TRBV5-1; J: TRBJ2-3; CDR3: CASSLERSTDTQYF; DNA: TGCGCCAGCAGCTTGGAACGGAGCACAGATACGCAGTATTTT
size: .; D: .; V: TRBV2; J: TRBJ2-5; CDR3: CASSAEYGETQYF; DNA: TGTGCCAGCAGTGCAGAATACGGGGAGACCCAGTACTTC
size: .; D: TRBD2; V: TRBV7-3; J: TRBJ2-1; CDR3: CASSISGGAYNEQFF; DNA: TGTGCCAGCAGCATTAGCGGGGGGGCCTACAATGAGCAGTTCTTC
size: .; D: TRBD1; V: TRBV7-2; J: TRBJ1-2; CDR3: CASSFNPGTGGYTF; DNA: TGTGCCAGCAGCTTTAACCCCGGGACAGGCGGCTACACCTTC
size: .; D: .; V: TRBV13; J: TRBJ2-5; CDR3: CASSSGPGLPEETQYF; DNA: TGTGCCAGCAGCTCGGGACCGGGACTTCCCGAGGAGACCCAGTACTTC
size: .; D: TRBD2; V: TRBV28; J: TRBJ2-1; CDR3: CASSTSPLAGGQFF; DNA: TGTGCCAGCAGTACGTCCCCCTTGGCGGGAGGGCAGTTCTTC
size: few; D: .; V: TRBV10-1; J: TRBJ2-7; CDR3: CASSEQRAPYEQYF; DNA: TGCGCCAGCAGTGAACAGCGGGCCCCCTACGAGCAGTACTTC
size: .; D: TRBD1; V: TRBV11-2; J: TRBJ2-5; CDR3: CASSSYGGPGQGKKETQYF; DNA: TGTGCCAGCAGCTCCTACGGGGGGCCGGGACAGGGAAAGAAAGAGACCCAGTACTTC
size: .; D: TRBD1; V: TRBV5-4; J: TRBJ1-2; CDR3: CASSWERDRGGGYTF; DNA: TGTGCCAGCAGCTGGGAGCGGGACAGGGGTGGGGGCTACACCTTC
size: once; D: TRBD1; V: TRBV19; J: TRBJ1-2; CDR3: CASSIDGQGWNYGYTF; DNA: TGTGCCAGTAGTATAGACGGACAGGGATGGAACTATGGCTACACCTTC
size: .; D: .; V: TRBV29-1; J: TRBJ2-2; CDR3: CSVKESGELFF; DNA: TGCAGCGTAAAAGAGTCCGGGGAGCTGTTTTTT